Each of the 14 T cell receptor beta chains below was sequenced from the same sample in a study of blood T cell repertoires in COVID-19. Data came from immunoSEQ multiplex PCR; TCRdb stores just in-frame clones and leaves some out. The sample shows 100,000 or so clones, about nine tenths of them seen only once. Input material: peripheral blood. These receptors originate from an older man with acute or convalescent COVID-19.

CDR3 sequence: CASSSGQATNEKLFF. The CDR3 DNA is TGTGCCAGCAGTTCGGGACAGGCAACTAATGAAAAACTGTTTTTT. The gene calls are TRBV27 and TRBJ1-4, with TRBD1 matching 8 bases. Germline V gene sequence: CDR1 MNHEY, CDR2 SMNVEV (reference sequence). J lost 0 bases, V lost 4 bases, and 1 base had no gene match. The CDR3 is 15 residues long.

The chain carries TRBV6-5 and TRBJ1-5; possible D gene TRBD1, 6 bases. Trimming stripped 6 bases from V and 7 bases from J, with 16 bases between. Germline assignment: CDR1 MNHEY and CDR2 SVGAGI. The CDR3 totals 14 residues. The CDR3 DNA reads as TGTGCCAGCAGCCCACAGGGAAAAAGGCAGCCCCAGCATTTT. Its translation: CASSPQGKRQPQHF.

The genes are TRBV25-1 and TRBJ1-5, with D possibly matching TRBD1 (6 bases). V lost 5 bases, J lost 5 bases, and 13 bases lay in between. From germline, CDR1 is MGHDK and CDR2 SYGVNS. The CDR3 totals 14 residues. In DNA form, the CDR3 reads TGTGCCAGCAGTAACACAGGGTCACATCAGCCCCAGCATTTT. Protein: CASSNTGSHQPQHF.

This chain joins TRBV6-5 and TRBJ2-2; possibly TRBD1 for D (6 bases). Between the trimmed V and J ends, which lost 7 bases and 6 bases, there was a span of 18 bases. CDR3 length equals 15 residues. Germline V gene sequence: CDR1 MNHEY, CDR2 SVGAGI. The chain's CDR3 is CASTLQGGNSGELFF. The CDR3, as DNA: TGTGCCAGCACCCTACAGGGTGGGAATTCCGGGGAGCTGTTTTTT.

The V and J genes are TRBV15 and TRBJ1-2, with D maybe TRBD1 (6 bases). Germline CDR1 is LNHNV and CDR2 is YYDKDF (reference sequence). V was clipped by 5 bases and J by 2 bases, with 9 bases between them. The CDR3 has 13 residues. The CDR3 spells CATSSQGNYGYTF. In DNA, the CDR3 is TGTGCCACCAGCTCACAGGGAAACTATGGCTACACCTTC.

The chain employs TRBV19 and TRBJ1-2, with D possibly being TRBD1 (6 bases). In germline, CDR1 is LNHDA, CDR2 SQIVND (reference sequence). This CDR3 spans 15 amino acids. V was shortened by 1 base and J by 4 bases, with 13 bases between the two germline ends. The CDR3 coding sequence is TGTGCCAGTAGTATAGGACTCCAGGGGATCTATGGCTACACCTTC. Amino acid sequence: CASSIGLQGIYGYTF.

In its sample, this clone was seen once. The chain combines TRBV2 with TRBJ1-5, with D perhaps TRBD1 (5 bases). V shed 4 bases and J shed 5 bases, with 9 bases lying between them. This CDR3 spans 13 amino acids. The germline gives CDR1 SNHLY, CDR2 FYNNEI. CDR3 nucleotides: TGTGCCAGCAGTGTGACAGACTATCAGCCCCAGCATTTT. Its translation: CASSVTDYQPQHF.

This chain links TRBV27 with TRBJ1-5, with TRBD1 as a possible D gene (6 bases). Germline CDR1 MNHEY, CDR2 SMNVEV (reference sequence). Deletions cut 5 bases from V and 4 bases from J, with 15 bases between. The CDR3 is made up of 15 amino acids. CDR3 residues: CASSKRDNSNQPQHF. CDR3 nucleotides: TGTGCCAGCAGTAAACGGGACAACAGTAATCAGCCCCAGCATTTT.

The chain carries TRBV6-5 and TRBJ1-2; no clear D. V was cut by 0 bases and J by 4 bases, with 15 bases left in between. This CDR3 has 16 amino acids. CDR1 is MNHEY and CDR2 is SVGAGI in the germline V gene. The CDR3 here is CASSYSIGAVSYGYTF. The CDR3 coding sequence is TGTGCCAGCAGTTACTCGATTGGCGCGGTCAGCTATGGCTACACCTTC.

The chain links TRBV12-5 to TRBJ2-1; TRBD2 matches 11 bases. The J segment lost 3 bases and the V segment lost 0 bases, leaving 7 bases of the junction unmatched. CDR3 length: 18 amino acids. Per germline, CDR1 LGHNT and CDR2 FRNRAP. DNA of the CDR3: TGTGCTAGTGGTTTGGTAGGACTAGCGGGTATAGTCTACAATGAGCAGTTCTTC. It yields the protein CASGLVGLAGIVYNEQFF.

The CDR3 DNA sequence: TGCGCCAGCAGCAGTCTTGGGGCCAACGTCCTGACTTTC. This sequence encodes CASSSLGANVLTF. The V and J genes are TRBV10-2 and TRBJ2-6, with no clear D. The CDR3 is 13 residues long. With 6 bases removed from V and 3 bases from J, the gap between germline ends came to 6 bases. The germline CDR1 and CDR2 sequences are WSHSY and SAAADI.

The gene calls are TRBV5-1 and TRBJ1-4; TRBD1 matches at 8 bases. The CDR3 loop spans 15 amino acids. Germline V CDR1 and CDR2: SGHRS, YFSETQ. V trimming: 0 bases; J trimming: 3 bases; junction bases outside the gene matches: 1. Written as DNA, the CDR3 is TGCGCCAGCAGCTTGGCGGACAGGGCTAATGAAAAACTGTTTTTT. It encodes CASSLADRANEKLFF.

This rearrangement joins TRBV27 to TRBJ1-2, with TRBD1 as a possible D gene (6 bases). Germline CDR1 MNHEY, CDR2 SMNVEV (reference sequence). Deletions cut 3 bases from V and 7 bases from J, with 15 bases between. The CDR3 is 14 residues long. CDR3 loop: CASSFGQTLGGYTF. The DNA for the CDR3 is TGTGCCAGCAGTTTCGGACAGACCCTGGGTGGCTACACCTTC.

This chain uses TRBV27 with TRBJ1-5; D unresolved. The V end lost 0 bases, the J end lost 6 bases, and 9 bases lay between the germline ends. This CDR3 contains 14 residues. CDR1 and CDR2 (germline): MNHEY, SMNVEV (reference sequence). CDR3 bases: TGTGCCAGCAGTTTATCCGCCAGTCGTCAGCCCCAGCATTTT. Translation gives CASSLSASRQPQHF.